The 14 T cell receptor beta chains in this list originate from one sample, sequenced in a study of shared clonotypes between healthy human individuals. TCRdb keeps only in-frame clones here, not all; method: immunoSEQ multiplex PCR. Here the sample spans some 1,400,000 clones, over 95% being singletons. The sequenced sample consisted of naive CD4+ T cells sorted from blood. The subset denotes: CD45RA+ positively selected. These receptors were obtained from a man younger than 40 in good health.

The chain recombines TRBV5-1 with TRBJ1-1; 11 bases are shared with TRBD1. The CDR3 extends over 17 amino acids. The V and J ends lost 5 bases and 1 base, in that order; junction bases with no gene match: 10. The germline V gene encodes CDR1 SGHRS and CDR2 YFSETQ. CDR3 DNA: TGCGCCAGCAGGGCTATGGGACAGGGGGTTTGGAACACTGAAGCTTTCTTT. Its protein is CASRAMGQGVWNTEAFF.

V gene TRBV29-1 combines with J gene TRBJ1-1; D is unresolved. The CDR3 sequence is 14 residues long. From germline, CDR1 is SQVTM and CDR2 ANQGSEA. The V and J ends lost 1 base and 2 bases respectively, with 11 bases between them. CDR3 DNA: TGCAGCGTTGAAGTAGGCAGAATCAACACTGAAGCTTTCTTT. Translating it yields CSVEVGRINTEAFF.

The rearrangement uses TRBV11-2 and TRBJ2-2; 7 bases agree with TRBD2. V shed 2 bases and J 4 bases; nucleotides not matched to a gene: 4. This CDR3 region has 15 residues. Germline V lookup: CDR1 SGHAT, CDR2 FQNNGV. The CDR3 DNA follows: TGTGCCAGCAGCTTACGGGAGGCTGGCACCGGGGAGCTGTTTTTT. This gives the protein CASSLREAGTGELFF. The full variable domain, completed using reference TRBV11-2 and TRBJ2-2, is EAGVAQSPRYKIIEKRQSVAFWCNPISGHATLYWYQQILGQGPKLLIQFQNNGVVDDSQLPKDRFSAERLKGVDSTLKIQPAKLEDSAVYLCASSLREAGTGELFFGEGSRLTVL.

This clone is a singleton in its sample. The rearrangement links TRBV27 to TRBJ2-7; possibly TRBD1 for D (6 bases). V was trimmed by 4 bases and J by 1 base, leaving 11 bases between them. The CDR3 has 14 residues. Germline assignment: CDR1 MNHEY and CDR2 SMNVEV (reference sequence). The CDR3 is CASSSQGFSYEQYF. CDR3 in DNA: TGTGCCAGCAGTTCCCAGGGGTTTTCCTACGAGCAGTACTTC.

Regarding this clone: The sample holds other DNA sequences that translate to the same CDR3. This chain joins TRBV9 and TRBJ1-2, with D possibly being TRBD1 (5 bases). This CDR3 is built from 15 residues. Trimming left V 0 bases short and J 2 bases short, with 11 bases between. Germline V CDR1 and CDR2: SGDLS, YYNGEE. In nucleotides, the CDR3 is TGTGCCAGCAGCGTAGGACCGGGGGTCAACTATGGCTACACCTTC. This sequence encodes CASSVGPGVNYGYTF.

The chain is built from TRBV7-3 and TRBJ2-1; the match to TRBD1 covers 7 bases. The germline V gene has CDR1 SGHTA and CDR2 FQGTGA. This CDR3 region has 16 residues. V was pared by 3 bases and J by 5 bases, with 10 bases of the junction left unmatched. The CDR3 sequence is CASSFYPGGTHNEQFF. In DNA form, the CDR3 reads TGTGCCAGCAGCTTTTATCCAGGGGGTACGCACAATGAGCAGTTCTTC.

Notes on this clone: The identical CDR3 is also encoded by other nucleotide sequences in the sample. This chain links TRBV19 with TRBJ2-7; no definite D call. Germline V gene sequence: CDR1 LNHDA, CDR2 SQIVND (reference sequence). The CDR3 contains 12 residues. V was pared by 5 bases and J by 3 bases, with 8 bases between. The CDR3 nucleotides are TGTGCCAGTAGTGGTGGCAACTACGAGCAGTACTTC. It specifies CASSGGNYEQYF.

The chain recombines TRBV2 with TRBJ2-7; a weak D match, TRBD2 (5 bases). The V end lost 1 base, the J end lost 2 bases, and 9 bases lay between the germline ends. From germline, CDR1 is SNHLY and CDR2 FYNNEI. This CDR3 spans 14 amino acids. The CDR3 loop is CASSEGSDTYEQYF. CDR3 coding DNA: TGTGCCAGCAGTGAAGGTAGCGATACCTACGAGCAGTACTTC.

The chain carries TRBV2 and TRBJ2-7, with D possibly being TRBD2 (5 bases). V gave up 3 bases and J gave up 7 bases, with 16 bases separating them. This CDR3 is 14 amino acids long. CDR1 is SNHLY, CDR2 FYNNEI, per germline. CDR3 amino acids: CASSERLGLWEQYF. For the CDR3, the DNA is TGTGCCAGCAGTGAGCGGCTAGGACTGTGGGAGCAGTACTTC.

The chain carries TRBV18 and TRBJ1-1, with D tentatively TRBD1 (5 bases). The germline V gene encodes CDR1 KGHSH and CDR2 LQKENI. This CDR3 comprises 15 residues. Trimming left V 1 base short and J 5 bases short, with 14 bases between. The CDR3 here is CASSPRGGMDTEAFF. In DNA, the CDR3 is TGTGCCAGCTCACCACGGGGCGGCATGGATACTGAAGCTTTCTTT.

This CDR3 reads CASSSRGDRGSYEQYF. In nucleotides, the CDR3 is TGTGCCAGCAGCTCCCGGGGAGACAGGGGGTCCTACGAGCAGTACTTC. This chain joins TRBV7-9 and TRBJ2-7, with 9 bases that match TRBD1. V dropped 4 bases and J dropped 1; count of bases not matched to a gene: 8. The germline V gene has CDR1 SEHNR and CDR2 FQNEAQ (reference sequence). The CDR3 is made up of 16 amino acids.

The rearrangement links TRBV29-1 to TRBJ2-7, with D unclear. V was clipped by 1 base and J by 3 bases, with 10 bases between them. The CDR3 is made up of 13 amino acids. Germline V gene sequence: CDR1 SQVTM, CDR2 ANQGSEA. CDR3 coding DNA: TGCAGCGTTGAAGTGGGCTACAACTACGAGCAGTACTTC. This sequence encodes CSVEVGYNYEQYF.

The chain combines TRBV10-2 with TRBJ1-5; D unclear. V shed 8 bases and J shed 2 bases, with 10 bases lying between them. Germline V gene lookup returns CDR1 WSHSY and CDR2 SAAADI. This CDR3 spans 13 amino acids. CDR3: CASLGQGNQPQHF. The DNA for the CDR3 is TGCGCCAGCCTGGGTCAGGGCAATCAGCCCCAGCATTTT.

CDR3 sequence: CASSSPGGRETQYF. The CDR3 DNA is TGTGCCAGCAGCTCCCCAGGGGGTCGGGAGACCCAGTACTTC. The genes are TRBV7-2 and TRBJ2-5, with TRBD1 identical over 7 bases. Germline loops: CDR1 SGHTA, CDR2 FQGNSA. V was pared by 4 bases and J by 5 bases, with 7 bases of the junction left unmatched. CDR3 size: 14 residues.